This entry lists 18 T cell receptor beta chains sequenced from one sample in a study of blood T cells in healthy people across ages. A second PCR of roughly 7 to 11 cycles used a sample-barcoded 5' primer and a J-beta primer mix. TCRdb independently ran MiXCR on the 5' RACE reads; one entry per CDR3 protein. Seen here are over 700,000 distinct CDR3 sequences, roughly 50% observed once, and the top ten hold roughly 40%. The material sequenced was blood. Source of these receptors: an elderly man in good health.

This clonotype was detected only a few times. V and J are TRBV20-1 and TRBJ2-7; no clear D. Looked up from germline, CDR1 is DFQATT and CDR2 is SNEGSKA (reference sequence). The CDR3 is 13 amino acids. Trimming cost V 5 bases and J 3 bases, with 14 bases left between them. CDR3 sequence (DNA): TGCAGTGCTGTCGGGTCTTCCGGCTACGAGCAGTACTTC. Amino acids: CSAVGSSGYEQYF.

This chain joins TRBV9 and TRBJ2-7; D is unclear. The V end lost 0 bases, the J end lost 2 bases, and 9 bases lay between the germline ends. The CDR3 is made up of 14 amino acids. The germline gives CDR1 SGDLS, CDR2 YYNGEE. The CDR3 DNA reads TGTGCCAGCAGCGTAGGTGCGGTGACCTACGAGCAGTACTTC. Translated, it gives CASSVGAVTYEQYF.

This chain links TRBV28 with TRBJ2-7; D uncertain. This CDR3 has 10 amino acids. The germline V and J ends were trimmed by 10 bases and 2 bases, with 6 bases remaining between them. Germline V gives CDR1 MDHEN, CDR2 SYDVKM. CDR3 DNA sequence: TGTGCCACCATGGCCTACGAGCAGTACTTC. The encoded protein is CATMAYEQYF.

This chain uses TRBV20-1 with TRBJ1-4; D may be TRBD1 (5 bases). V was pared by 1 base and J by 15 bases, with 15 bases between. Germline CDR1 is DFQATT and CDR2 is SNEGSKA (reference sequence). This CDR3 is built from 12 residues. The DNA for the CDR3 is TGCAGTGCTAGAGCCCCGGGGGGAAGGGTGTTTTTT. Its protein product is CSARAPGGRVFF.

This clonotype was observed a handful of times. CDR3 nucleotides: TGCAGCGTTGAAGTCGGACAGGGGCAGGATACGCAGTATTTT. It translates to CSVEVGQGQDTQYF. The gene calls are TRBV29-1 and TRBJ2-3; TRBD1 aligns across 9 bases. Germline V CDR1 and CDR2: SQVTM, ANQGSEA. The CDR3 runs to 14 residues. J gave up 6 bases and V 1 base, and 5 bases lay outside the gene matches.

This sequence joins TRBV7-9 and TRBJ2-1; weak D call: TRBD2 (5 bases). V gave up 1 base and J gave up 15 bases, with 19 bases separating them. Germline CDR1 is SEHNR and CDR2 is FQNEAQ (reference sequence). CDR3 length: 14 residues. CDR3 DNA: TGTGCCAGCAGCTTAGAGCTGCTGGCTAGCCTATTGTTCTTC. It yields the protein CASSLELLASLLFF.

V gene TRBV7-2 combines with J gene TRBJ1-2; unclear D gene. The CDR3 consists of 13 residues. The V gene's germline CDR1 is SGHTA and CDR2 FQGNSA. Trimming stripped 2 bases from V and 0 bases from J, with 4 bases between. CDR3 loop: CASSLYANYGYTF. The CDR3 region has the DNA TGTGCCAGCAGCTTATACGCTAACTATGGCTACACCTTC.

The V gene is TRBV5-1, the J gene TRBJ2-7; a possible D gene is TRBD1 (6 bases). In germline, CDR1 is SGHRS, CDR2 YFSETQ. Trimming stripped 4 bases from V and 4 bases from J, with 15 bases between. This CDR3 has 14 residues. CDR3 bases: TGCGCCAGCAGCCCGCGGAACAGGGAGTACGAGCAGTACTTC. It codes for CASSPRNREYEQYF.

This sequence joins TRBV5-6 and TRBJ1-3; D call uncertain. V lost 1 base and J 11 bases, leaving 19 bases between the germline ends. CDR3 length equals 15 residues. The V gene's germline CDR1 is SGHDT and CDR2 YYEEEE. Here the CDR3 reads CASSLRTRITAAIYF. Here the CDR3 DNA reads TGTGCCAGCAGCTTGCGGACGCGGATTACCGCCGCCATATATTTT. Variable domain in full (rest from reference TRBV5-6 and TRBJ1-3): DAGVTQSPTHLIKTRGQQVTLRCSPKSGHDTVSWYQQALGQGPQFIFQYYEEEERQRGNFPDRFSGHQFPNYSSELNVNALLLGDSALYLCASSLRTRITAAIYFGEGSWLTVV.

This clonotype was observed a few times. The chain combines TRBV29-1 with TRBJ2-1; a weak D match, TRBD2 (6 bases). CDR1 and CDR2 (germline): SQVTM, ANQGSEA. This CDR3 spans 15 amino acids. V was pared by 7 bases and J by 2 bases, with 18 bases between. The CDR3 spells CSAFVREGPYNEQFF. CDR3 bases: TGCAGCGCCTTCGTGCGGGAAGGGCCCTACAATGAGCAGTTCTTC.

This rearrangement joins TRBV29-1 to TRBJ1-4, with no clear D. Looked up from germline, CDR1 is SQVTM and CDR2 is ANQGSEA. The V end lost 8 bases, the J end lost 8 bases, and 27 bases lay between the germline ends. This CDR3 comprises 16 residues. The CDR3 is CSSYPPGGSRPEKLFF. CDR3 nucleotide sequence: TGCAGCTCCTATCCCCCTGGAGGCTCAAGGCCCGAAAAACTGTTTTTT.

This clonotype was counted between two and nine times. As DNA, the CDR3 is TGTGCCAGCAGTCAAACAGGGGCAGATACGCAGTATTTT. Translated, it gives CASSQTGADTQYF. The gene calls are TRBV6-6 and TRBJ2-3; 7 nucleotides agree with TRBD1. The CDR3 length is 13 residues. V lost 5 bases, J lost 4 bases, and 3 bases stayed unmatched. Germline-derived CDR1 and CDR2 are MNHNY and SVGAGI (reference sequence).

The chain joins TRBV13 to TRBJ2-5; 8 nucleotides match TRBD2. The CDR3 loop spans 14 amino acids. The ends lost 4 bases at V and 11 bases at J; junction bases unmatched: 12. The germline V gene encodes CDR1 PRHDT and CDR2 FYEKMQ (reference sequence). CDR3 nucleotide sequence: TGTGCCAGCAGCTCCTTAAATAGCGGGAAAGCGCAGTACTTC. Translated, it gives CASSSLNSGKAQYF. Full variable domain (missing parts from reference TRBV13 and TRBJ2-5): AAGVIQSPRHLIKEKRETATLKCYPIPRHDTVYWYQQGPGQDPQFLISFYEKMQSDKGSIPDRFSAQQFSDYHSELNMSSLELGDSALYFCASSSLNSGKAQYFGPGTRLLVL.

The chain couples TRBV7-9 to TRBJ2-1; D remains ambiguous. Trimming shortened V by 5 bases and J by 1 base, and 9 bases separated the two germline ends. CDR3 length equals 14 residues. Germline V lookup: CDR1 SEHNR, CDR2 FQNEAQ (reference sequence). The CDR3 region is CASSPIGSYNEQFF. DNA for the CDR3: TGTGCCAGCAGCCCTATAGGGTCCTACAATGAGCAGTTCTTC.

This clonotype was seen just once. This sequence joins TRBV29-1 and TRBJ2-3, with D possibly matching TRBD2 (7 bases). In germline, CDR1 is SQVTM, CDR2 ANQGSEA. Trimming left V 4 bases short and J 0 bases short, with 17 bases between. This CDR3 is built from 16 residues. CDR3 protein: CSVVGSGGLSTDTQYF. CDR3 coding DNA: TGCAGCGTTGTGGGGTCGGGGGGCCTTAGCACAGATACGCAGTATTTT.

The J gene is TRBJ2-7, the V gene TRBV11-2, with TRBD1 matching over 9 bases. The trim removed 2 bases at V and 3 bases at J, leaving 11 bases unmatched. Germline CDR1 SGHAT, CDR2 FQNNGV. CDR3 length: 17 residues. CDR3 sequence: CASSLLSLRTGVYEQYF. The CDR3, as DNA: TGTGCCAGCAGCTTATTATCCCTCCGGACAGGGGTCTACGAGCAGTACTTC.

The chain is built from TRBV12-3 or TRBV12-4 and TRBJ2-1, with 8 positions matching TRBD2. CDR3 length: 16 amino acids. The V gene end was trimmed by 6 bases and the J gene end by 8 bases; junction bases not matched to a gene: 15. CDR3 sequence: CASSGGARQSGDEQFF. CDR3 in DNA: TGTGCCAGCAGCGGGGGGGCGCGACAGTCCGGGGATGAGCAGTTCTTC.

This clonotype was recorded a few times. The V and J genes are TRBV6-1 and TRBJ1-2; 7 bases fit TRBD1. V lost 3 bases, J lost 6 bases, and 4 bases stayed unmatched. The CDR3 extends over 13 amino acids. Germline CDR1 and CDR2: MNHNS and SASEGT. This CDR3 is CASSDEGANGYTF. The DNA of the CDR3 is TGTGCCAGCAGTGATGAGGGGGCGAATGGCTACACCTTC.